This paragraph covers one T cell receptor (beta chain) sequence. There are 16 residues in the CDR3. The V gene's germline CDR1 is LNHDA and CDR2 SQIVND (reference sequence). V lost 3 bases, J lost 1 base, and 6 bases stayed unmatched. The entry originates in a study of T cell responses to AZD1222 COVID-19 vaccine. This table comes from immunoSEQ multiplex PCR, and its TCRdb copy is limited to in-frame clones, with some not included. Here the sample spans 99,000 or so clones, about nine tenths being singletons. This clonotype originated in an adult in good health. The material sequenced was peripheral blood, taken on day 0 of AZD1222 vaccination. V and J are TRBV19 and TRBJ1-5, with 7 positions matching TRBD1. CDR3 loop: CASSIWRRGSNQPQHF. CDR3 sequence (DNA): TGTGCCAGTAGTATTTGGCGCAGGGGGAGCAATCAGCCCCAGCATTTT.